This T cell receptor (beta chain) was identified during a study of CXCR3-negative and CXCR3-positive naive CD8 T cells. The CDR3 spans 12 residues. Germline CDR1 and CDR2: GTSNPN and SVGIG (reference sequence). With UMI labels, 5' RACE was used to prepare the TRB cDNA libraries. TCRdb processed the 5' RACE reads again and assigns one entry to each CDR3 protein, with no DNA. Its table records fewer than 60,000 distinct CDR3 sequences. The chain uses TRBV30 and TRBJ2-3; the TRBD1 assignment by TCRdb is unverifiable without DNA. Sequencing was done on a sample of memory CD8+ T cells from blood. The source is a human donor in good health. Some clones in this sample may be carry-over from other donors' samples. CDR3 loop: CAWSPGSDTQYF.